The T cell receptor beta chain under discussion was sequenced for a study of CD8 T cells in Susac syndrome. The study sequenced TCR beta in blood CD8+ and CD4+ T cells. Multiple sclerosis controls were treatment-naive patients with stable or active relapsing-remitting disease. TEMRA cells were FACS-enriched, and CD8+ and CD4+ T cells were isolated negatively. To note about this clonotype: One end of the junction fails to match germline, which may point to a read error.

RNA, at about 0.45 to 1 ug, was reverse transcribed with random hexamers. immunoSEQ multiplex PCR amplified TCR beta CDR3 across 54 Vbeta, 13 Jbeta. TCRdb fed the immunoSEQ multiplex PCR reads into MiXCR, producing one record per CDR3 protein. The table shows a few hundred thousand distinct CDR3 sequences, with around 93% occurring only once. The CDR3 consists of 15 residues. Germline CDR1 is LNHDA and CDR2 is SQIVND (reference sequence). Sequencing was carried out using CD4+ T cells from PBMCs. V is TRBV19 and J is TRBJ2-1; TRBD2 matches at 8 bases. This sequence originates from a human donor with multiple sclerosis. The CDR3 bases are TGTGCCGGTAGTATTGCCAGCGGGGGCCGCAATGAGCAGTTCTTC. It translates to CAGSIASGGRNEQFF.